Shown below are 4 T cell receptor beta chains from a single sample sequenced in a study of metastatic and nonmetastatic thyroid tumors. Prior to thyroid surgery, none of the patients had received any treatment. TCRdb reanalyzed the PCR reads with MiXCR. The sample includes around 18,000 clones, 30% to 35% of them seen just once. Specimen: tumor tissue. The origin of the receptors is a female donor with papillary thyroid cancer or a benign thyroid nodule (not recorded which). Some clones in this sample may be carry-over from other donors' samples.

The chain combines TRBV19 with TRBJ1-3; TRBD1 aligns across 7 bases. Germline-derived CDR1 and CDR2 are LNHDA and SQIVND (reference sequence). The CDR3 totals 13 residues. Trimming at V came to 6 bases and at J to 2 bases, leaving 1 base not matched to a gene. The CDR3 sequence is CASSTGAGNTIYF. In DNA form, the CDR3 reads TGTGCCAGTAGCACAGGGGCTGGAAACACCATATATTTT.

This rearrangement joins TRBV20-1 to TRBJ2-2; the D is unclear. Trimming shortened V by 5 bases and J by 3 bases, and 4 bases separated the two germline ends. This CDR3 has 11 residues. Germline V gene data show CDR1 as DFQATT and CDR2 as SNEGSKA (reference sequence). Here the CDR3 reads CSAEDTGELFF. CDR3 DNA: TGCAGTGCTGAAGACACCGGGGAGCTGTTTTTT.

This clone was found a few times. This chain uses TRBV27 with TRBJ1-1; D not certain. This CDR3 region has 14 residues. Germline CDR1 and CDR2: MNHEY and SMNVEV (reference sequence). V lost 6 bases to trimming and J lost 3 bases, with 14 bases between them. CDR3 bases: TGTGCCAGCAGGGGATTCAGCCGGGACACTGAAGCTTTCTTT. This codes for CASRGFSRDTEAFF.

The chain recombines TRBV7-8 with TRBJ1-5, with D unresolved. CDR3 length: 13 amino acids. Germline assignment: CDR1 SGHVS and CDR2 FQNEAQ. V lost 1 base and J lost 5, with 6 bases in between. CDR3 region: CASSLVSDQPQHF. The CDR3 DNA reads as TGTGCCAGCAGCTTAGTGTCCGATCAGCCCCAGCATTTT.